One sample yielded the 19 T cell receptor beta chains listed below, sequenced in a study of CD8+CD57+ T cells in acquired aplastic anemia. The study profiled TCR beta VDJ and CDR3 using genomic DNA as template. TCRdb processed the reads anew with MiXCR; each CDR3 protein has one entry. The table shows around 430,000 distinct CDR3 sequences, with over 25% occurring only once. All sequencing subjects had displayed CD8+CD57+ cell expansion on flow cytometry. What was sequenced was sorted CD4+, CD8+, or CD8+CD57+ T cells (not recorded which) from PBMCs. The receptors were gathered from a human donor with aplastic anemia.

In this sample, this clonotype turned up many times. This chain uses TRBV19 with TRBJ1-5; D gene ambiguous. This CDR3 contains 13 residues. Germline-derived CDR1 and CDR2 are LNHDA and SQIVND (reference sequence). V dropped 3 bases and J dropped 3 bases, with 6 bases sitting between them. The CDR3 sequence is CASSIDNNQPQHF. The CDR3, as DNA: TGTGCCAGTAGTATCGACAACAATCAGCCCCAGCATTTT.

This clonotype was seen ten or more times. The chain recombines TRBV19 with TRBJ2-5; tentative D call: TRBD1 (5 bases). V was shortened by 6 bases and J by 2 bases, with 13 bases between the two germline ends. This CDR3 is built from 14 residues. Germline assignment: CDR1 LNHDA and CDR2 SQIVND (reference sequence). This CDR3 is CASSTRQKQETQYF. CDR3 DNA: TGTGCCAGTAGCACCCGACAGAAACAAGAGACCCAGTACTTC. Full variable domain (remainder filled in from reference TRBV19 and TRBJ2-5): DGGITQSPKYLFRKEGQNVTLSCEQNLNHDAMYWYRQDPGQGLRLIYYSQIVNDFQKGDIAEGYSVSREKKESFPLTVTSAQKNPTAFYLCASSTRQKQETQYFGPGTRLLVL.

This clonotype was counted a single time. The rearrangement joins TRBV12-3 or TRBV12-4 to TRBJ2-1, with 8 bases fitting TRBD2. V shed 5 bases, J shed 3 bases, and the junction held 9 bases outside the gene matches. CDR3 length equals 16 residues. CDR3: CASSPIGSGVYNEQFF. In nucleotides, the CDR3 is TGTGCCAGCAGTCCAATAGGTAGCGGGGTCTACAATGAGCAGTTCTTC.

Turning to this clonotype: Possible read error: a much larger clone is one base away. The chain recombines TRBV7-6 with TRBJ2-7, with D perhaps TRBD2 (6 bases). Trimming removed 1 base from V and 6 bases from J, with 16 bases in between. The CDR3 runs 15 residues. CDR1 is SGHVS, CDR2 FNYEAQ, per germline. The CDR3: CASSLVPGTDCEQYF. CDR3 DNA: TGTGCCAGCAGCTTAGTTCCGGGGACTGATTGCGAGCAGTACTTC.

Worth noting for this clonotype: This may stem from a read error, because a much larger clone lies one nucleotide away. The chain employs TRBV7-2 and TRBJ1-2; D call uncertain. Germline values: CDR1 SGHTA, CDR2 FQGNSA. CDR3 length: 13 residues. Between the trimmed V and J ends, which lost 6 bases and 4 bases, there was a span of 12 bases. The CDR3 is CASSLRSTYGYTF. The CDR3 nucleotides read TGTGCCAGCAGTTTGCGTTCGACCTATGGCTACACCTTC.

The rearrangement joins TRBV30 to TRBJ1-6; 8 bases line up with TRBD1. Germline CDR1 reads GTSNPN; CDR2 reads SVGIG (reference sequence). J was trimmed by 8 bases and V by 3 bases; bases with no gene match: 12. There are 16 residues in the CDR3. CDR3 protein: CAWSIGQGVNYSPLHF. The DNA for the CDR3 is TGTGCCTGGAGCATTGGACAGGGTGTCAATTATTCACCCCTCCACTTT. Variable domain in full (rest from reference TRBV30 and TRBJ1-6): SQTIHQWPATLVQPVGSPLSLECTVEGTSNPNLYWYRQAAGRGLQLLFYSVGIGQISSEVPQNLSASRPQDRQFILSSKKLLLSDSGFYLCAWSIGQGVNYSPLHFGNGTRLTVT.

This chain links TRBV19 with TRBJ2-7; the D is unclear. Germline CDR1 reads LNHDA; CDR2 reads SQIVND (reference sequence). This CDR3 spans 15 amino acids. The germline V and J ends were trimmed by 1 base and 2 bases, with 12 bases remaining between them. CDR3 coding DNA: TGTGCCAGTAGTATAGCCCAGCTAGGTCCCTACGAGCAGTACTTC. This codes for CASSIAQLGPYEQYF.

This clonotype was seen more than once but under ten times. V and J are TRBV12-3 or TRBV12-4 and TRBJ1-4; 9 positions match TRBD1. The CDR3 is 14 amino acids. Germline trimming cut 5 bases from V and 8 bases from J; bases unmatched to any gene: 6. CDR3 in amino acids: CASSRDRVREKLFF. The CDR3 nucleotides are TGTGCCAGCAGTCGGGACAGGGTTAGGGAAAAACTGTTTTTT.

The chain links TRBV25-1 to TRBJ1-5, with D uncertain. V was trimmed by 5 bases and J by 0 bases, leaving 11 bases between them. The CDR3 is 15 residues long. The germline V gene has CDR1 MGHDK and CDR2 SYGVNS. The CDR3 region has the DNA TGTGCCAGCAGTTTAACGCCTTATAGCAATCAGCCCCAGCATTTT. Translating gives CASSLTPYSNQPQHF.

J is TRBJ1-1 and V is TRBV29-1, with TRBD1 as a possible D gene (5 bases). The V end lost 4 bases, the J end lost 0 bases, and 18 bases lay between the germline ends. Germline V gene data show CDR1 as SQVTM and CDR2 as ANQGSEA. The CDR3 is made up of 16 amino acids. Here the CDR3 reads CSVGQYRGLLNTEAFF. As DNA, the CDR3 is TGCAGCGTTGGACAGTACCGGGGACTTTTGAACACTGAAGCTTTCTTT.

This sequence joins TRBV20-1 and TRBJ2-7, with TRBD2 matching 7 bases. V trimming: 6 bases; J trimming: 3 bases; junction bases outside the gene matches: 14. This CDR3 contains 15 residues. The germline gives CDR1 DFQATT, CDR2 SNEGSKA (reference sequence). For the CDR3, the DNA is TGCAGTGCCATTGGCTACGGGCGGGAGCTCTACGAGCAGTACTTC. Protein sequence: CSAIGYGRELYEQYF.

Of note for this clonotype: The conserved phenylalanine or tryptophan normally closing the CDR3 is absent here, so this likely arose from a read error. Because the CDR3's place on the DNA is in doubt, the DNA is left out and the CDR3 is given as listed by TCRdb. The V call is TRBV7-2, the J call TRBJ1-6. Germline V gene lookup returns CDR1 SGHTA and CDR2 FQGNSA. The CDR3 is 8 amino acids in total, end residues counted. CDR3 amino acids: CASSSTDV.

Here the CDR3 reads CSHRQSPLHF. As DNA, the CDR3 is TGCAGCCACAGACAGTCACCCCTCCACTTT. The rearrangement joins TRBV29-1 to TRBJ1-6, with D perhaps TRBD1 (5 bases). Looked up from germline, CDR1 is SQVTM and CDR2 is ANQGSEA. Trimming left V 8 bases short and J 10 bases short, with 9 bases between. The CDR3 runs to 10 residues. The full variable domain, in which reference TRBV29-1 and TRBJ1-6 provide the parts outside the CDR3, is SAVISQKPSRDICQRGTSLTIQCQVDSQVTMMFWYRQQPGQSLTLIATANQGSEATYESGFVIDKFPISRPNLTFSTLTVSNMSPEDSSIYLCSHRQSPLHFGNGTRLTVT.

This clonotype was detected many times. The chain is built from TRBV29-1 and TRBJ1-2; 8 bases fit TRBD1. The V gene end was trimmed by 1 base and the J gene end by 8 bases; junction bases not matched to a gene: 9. CDR1 SQVTM and CDR2 ANQGSEA come from the germline V gene. This CDR3 has 14 amino acids. In nucleotides, the CDR3 is TGCAGCGTTGAAGCCCGATCCACAGGGGGGGGCTACACCTTC. Amino acids: CSVEARSTGGGYTF.

On this clonotype: A much larger clone lies a single base off, so this may be a read error. The chain employs TRBV20-1 and TRBJ2-1; D uncertain. V lost 2 bases, J lost 8 bases, and 7 bases lay in between. From germline, CDR1 is DFQATT and CDR2 SNEGSKA (reference sequence). The CDR3 sequence is 11 residues long. The CDR3 region is CSARPADEQFF. CDR3 nucleotide sequence: TGCAGTGCTAGACCCGCGGATGAGCAGTTCTTC.

This clonotype was seen at least ten times. The chain has TRBV19 and TRBJ2-3; TRBD1 might be the D (6 bases). Trimming shortened V by 9 bases and J by 6 bases, and 16 bases separated the two germline ends. Germline assignment: CDR1 LNHDA and CDR2 SQIVND (reference sequence). The CDR3 has 13 amino acids. The CDR3 loop is CASGQWGLDTQYF. The CDR3 nucleotides read TGTGCCAGCGGACAGTGGGGATTGGATACGCAGTATTTT.

This clonotype has just a few counts. The chain couples TRBV4-1 to TRBJ2-7; 7 nucleotides match TRBD2. This CDR3 spans 14 amino acids. V lost 0 bases to trimming and J lost 6 bases; unmatched junction nucleotides: 5. The germline CDR1 and CDR2 sequences are MGHRA and YSYEKL. CDR3 in amino acids: CASSQEGSGGEQYF. The CDR3 coding sequence is TGCGCCAGCAGCCAAGAGGGTTCGGGGGGCGAGCAGTACTTC.

Notes on this clonotype: A junction end diverges from the germline sequence, so it may reflect a read error. CDR3 residues: CASRSGVQAESGNTIYF. The CDR3 coding sequence is TGTGCCAGCAGATCCGGGGTACAGGCCGAGTCTGGAAACACCATATATTTC. The chain carries TRBV2 and TRBJ1-3; TRBD1 is a possible D gene (5 bases). CDR1 and CDR2 (germline): SNHLY, FYNNEI. The CDR3 totals 17 residues.

The CDR3, as DNA: TGCAGTGCGAGACAGGGAATCTACGAGCAGTACTTC. Amino acids: CSARQGIYEQYF. J is TRBJ2-7 and V is TRBV20-1, with 7 bases lining up with TRBD1. This CDR3 has 12 amino acids. The V segment lost 6 bases and the J segment 3 bases; nucleotides outside the gene matches: 5. Germline V gives CDR1 DFQATT, CDR2 SNEGSKA (reference sequence).